Sequencing of this T cell receptor beta chain was carried out in a study of cytomegalovirus exposure and HLA in healthy donors (dated by TCRdb to between 2016 and 2019). Study-level background: An earlier analysis of some 550 of the donors reported approximately 270 Gb of sequence data and roughly 100 million unique TCR beta sequences from 190 million or so T cells. Both class I and class II loci were covered by HLA typing, at four-digit resolution. Rather than using new phenotypic data, the later analysis identified candidate immune exposures from TCR beta sequences and from how often those sequences occurred across donors. Donor age, sex, ethnicity and CMV serostatus were compiled together with the repertoire data. The study was designed to test whether signatures of past pathogen exposure could be identified by cataloging public T cell receptors. All discovery cohort repertoires had been generated using a single sequencing platform. Besides the first cohort of roughly 660 subjects, a separate validation cohort made up of 120 different subjects was used. Across 300 to 400 genotyped donors of the cohort, an average of about 240,000 unique TCR beta nucleotide sequences per donor were sequenced, and roughly 18% of those sequences were non-productive. A later analysis re-analyzed previously published TCR beta repertoires from about 730 donors and added high-resolution HLA genotyping to study TCR occurrence patterns. In an earlier analysis of around 540 of the donors, high-throughput TCR beta sequencing was used to judge whether each TCR beta V gene segment behaved as functional or pseudogenic. To predict cytomegalovirus infection status, the study brought together high-throughput TCR immunosequencing, statistical association of individual TCRs with disease status, and machine learning. Four or five DR-DQ haplotypes were handled as single units for association and clustering, since linkage in the cohort was strong. The T cell repertoires of about 700 subjects were profiled by immunosequencing and related to cytomegalovirus serostatus. The genetic ancestry cluster associated with self-reported Caucasian donors included about 81% of the 398 genotyped donors. A later genetic analysis used genome-wide SNP genotypes for about 65% of the roughly 670 donors, treating that subset as a discovery cohort. The number of donors typed differed by locus, with about 629-640 for A, B, C, DRB1 and DQB1, more than 500 for DQA1, approximately 570 for DPA1, and 400 to 490 for DPB1. Approximately 300 gigabases of sequencing data and 91 million or so unique TCR sequences made up an early release that covered some 640 HLA-typed donors.

The library was built by means of the immunoSEQ multiplex PCR assay. For the multiplex PCR, a mixture combining 60 forward primers for TCR Vbeta segments and 13 reverse primers for TCR Jbeta segments was used. The CDR3 region of rearranged TCR beta genes was amplified from genomic DNA by a multiplex PCR assay. The Illumina HiSeq System was used to sequence the amplified TCR beta libraries as 87-base-pair reads. The authors' pipeline ran thus. A later analysis counted around 72 million unique TCR beta chains across the 690 or so repertoires, and around 12 million of these chains were shared by at least two donors. Raw reads were error-corrected and collapsed into unique sequences with a nearest-neighbor algorithm that merged closely related sequences to remove PCR and sequencing errors. To assign V, D and J gene segments, CDR3 sequences were aligned to IMGT reference sequences. For a sequence to be retained, at least a six-nucleotide match to both a V gene segment and a J gene segment was required. A rearrangement was called productive if the CDR3 had no stop codons and remained in frame with V and J, and every other rearrangement was called non-productive. CDR3 was defined according to IMGT convention as the region running from the second conserved V-encoded cysteine to the conserved J-encoded phenylalanine. Sequences without an unambiguous match to a single V gene segment were excluded from the earlier analysis of over 500 of the donors. An earlier analysis of a few hundred of the donors called V segments functional above 56.7% productive rearrangements and segregating when the between-donor standard deviation exceeded 5%. A statistical classification framework was built for diagnosing cytomegalovirus status from the catalog of TCR beta chain sequences. A later analysis assigned V and J genes by comparing TCR nucleotide sequences with IMGT/GENE-DB human TR gene sequences. Using the TCRdist pipeline, a later analysis assigned CDR3 sequences along with most-parsimonious VDJ recombination scenarios. A later analysis defined each TCR beta chain by its CDR3 amino acid sequence plus V-gene family, and excluded reads lacking a unique V-gene family. A later analysis removed 500 to 600 highly shared, low-generation-probability nucleotide sequences to deal with suspected cross-contamination and a sequencing artifact. In a later analysis, a clonal expansion index was calculated for each public chain from normalized within-repertoire ranks of inferred template counts. In a later analysis, generation probabilities were computed using a VDJ recombination model fitted to out-of-frame rearrangements, and the results were checked against IGoR. In a later analysis, TCR-TCR, TCR-HLA and TCR-CMV co-occurrence was scored with hypergeometric tests, and a repertoire-size bias correction was applied to TCR pairs. In a later analysis, false discovery rates were estimated by permuting HLA or CMV assignments 20 times. In a later analysis, co-occurring TCRs were grouped with DBSCAN, and TCRdist sequence similarity was added when clustering was performed within HLA-allele-positive subsets. Co-occurrence clustering excluded repertoires with fewer than 30,000 or more than 120,000 public chains, plus five with anomalous nucleotide sharing. TCRdb took over this immuneACCESS table, retaining in-frame rearrangements with V and J assigned. Such tables are incomplete; in checked studies, under half of the missing clones stem from an unresolved V gene, and the remainder is unexplained. V and J calls and clone size are those listed in that table; D and trimming were worked out from the DNA. The sample table shows roughly 130,000 clones, and 74% are seen once. The ten largest clones take up almost 6% of the sample.

The full study reports these points: HLA typing was unavailable for some donors at each locus, so association tests used only the typed subset. When HLA alleles, especially DR and DQ, strongly co-occurred, attributing TCR associations to individual alleles was difficult. Broadly in line with IMGT annotations, most TCR beta V segments showed up in productive rearrangements about 87% or about 30% of the time in an earlier analysis of around 550 of the donors. Some IMGT-functional V segments, including TRBV6-2 and TRBV6-3, could not be told apart with the 87-base-pair reads, so those segments were excluded. Specific HLA alleles were associated with 16,951 TCR beta sequences at a false discovery rate of 0.05 in a later analysis. Because counts were too low, about 17 rarely observed V segments, including chromosome 9 orphons, were excluded from the earlier analysis of several hundred of the donors. In a later genetic analysis, fewer N-insertions in productive TCRs were reported among donors in an Asian-associated ancestry cluster than the roughly 700-donor mean. In a later analysis, the rate of TCR association differed among HLA loci, with DRB1 alleles having the most associated TCRs and HLA-C alleles having the fewest. This cohort had only TCR beta chains sequenced, and the lack of alpha or paired-chain data limited which features could be detected. Linkage disequilibrium might explain the correlated functional status among segregating V segments, but an unknown experimental factor could not be excluded. In a later genetic analysis, a missense DCLRE1C variant was associated with V-gene and J-gene trimming of TCR beta chains, and the association was replicated in an independent cohort. Most TCR sequences were seen in very few donors, while some public TCRs were found in many individuals. The presence/absence analyses assumed that sequencing depth was roughly uniform across donors, and that assumption may not be true. The sequencing pipeline was judged likely to have produced a cluster of highly shared sequence variants as a technical artifact. In a later analysis, most CMV-associated TCR beta chains were found to appear HLA-restricted, with HLA associations seemingly driven largely by CMV exposure. In a later analysis, HLA-associated TCR beta chains showed more clonal expansion and lower generation probabilities than non-associated chains that were equally common. The study gave a list of about 150 TCR beta chains associated with cytomegalovirus. For the cohort, immune exposure information was limited to CMV serostatus. Several of the top co-occurrence clusters appeared to be linked to parvovirus B19, influenza, CMV and Epstein-Barr virus, according to a later analysis. The classifier was reported to diagnose cytomegalovirus status with high specificity and sensitivity in both the original and validation cohorts. A further reported finding was that TCR beta sequences accurately predicted the HLA-A and HLA-B alleles for most subjects in the first cohort. It was suggested by the authors that the approach could potentially be generalized to other disease states and immunological phenotypes. A few of the identified cytomegalovirus-associated TCR beta chains were confirmed in vitro to be specific for cytomegalovirus antigens.

As for this clone: Its antigen remains unidentified. No qualities accompany the bases; no much larger clone lies one base away.

In total, approximately 700 healthy bone marrow donors made up the cohort. All cohort members were sampled while nominally healthy, although unrecorded immune exposures were likely present. The donor was CMV seropositive and was included in the group of 270 or so seropositive cohort members. A peripheral blood sample was collected from each donor, and TCR beta sequencing was performed on peripheral blood mononuclear cells. Genomic DNA extraction from the blood cell samples was performed with the Qiagen DNeasy Blood Extraction Kit. The V end gives up 3 bases and the J end 10 bases, leaving 9 bases in the junction not matched to a gene. For CDR1 and CDR2, the germline V gene (reference sequence) lists SGHNT and YYREEE. The CDR3 contains 14 residues, cysteine and phenylalanine counted. The read is trimmed to its CDR3 DNA, 42 bases read in frame from base 1.

Sequencing was performed on PBMCs. The receptor's source is a woman aged 45-65 years in good health and CMV-seropositive. The sequence joins TRBV5-4 to TRBJ2-1; the central 8 bases match TRBD2. In nucleotide form, the sequence is TGTGCCAGCAGCTATCCGGGGGGGCCAGGGGAGCAGTTCTTC. This yields the protein CASSYPGGPGEQFF. This CDR3, with the reference TRBV5-4 and TRBJ2-1 proteins standing in past its ends, gives the full variable domain ETGVTQSPTHLIKTRGQQVTLRCSSQSGHNTVSWYQQALGQGPQFIFQYYREEENGRGNFPPRFSGLQFPNYSSELNVNALELDDSALYLCASSYPGGPGEQFFGPGTRLTVL.